Below, 27 T cell receptor beta chains from the same sample are listed, as sequenced in a study of neurological immune-mediated disorders. Documented time point: longitudinal time-point 3. TCRdb recomputed calls from the 5' RACE reads with MiXCR, one row per CDR3 protein. The data hold 84,000 or so distinct CDR3 sequences, with approximately 4.6% observed a single time. Source material: PBMCs. The receptors were gathered from a woman aged 55-69 years with multiple sclerosis.

This clonotype was found a few times. The chain joins TRBV20-1 to TRBJ1-1; D uncertain. CDR3 size: 13 residues. Trimming shortened V by 1 base and J by 0 bases, and 6 bases separated the two germline ends. In germline, CDR1 is DFQATT, CDR2 SNEGSKA (reference sequence). This CDR3 is CSARGGMNTEAFF. The CDR3 DNA sequence: TGCAGTGCTAGAGGCGGGATGAACACTGAAGCTTTCTTT.

This clonotype was observed many times. The chain uses TRBV6-1 and TRBJ2-5, with 7 bases fitting TRBD1. Per the germline V gene, CDR1 is MNHNS and CDR2 is SASEGT. This CDR3 spans 15 amino acids. Trimming removed 7 bases from V and 2 bases from J; junction bases left unmatched: 10. CDR3 in DNA: TGTGCCAGCACCATTCACAGGGGATGGCAAGAGACCCAGTACTTC. Translated, it gives CASTIHRGWQETQYF.

In this sample, this clonotype turned up many times. The gene calls are TRBV12-3 or TRBV12-4 and TRBJ1-2; 9 bases agree with TRBD1. The CDR3 length is 15 residues. Trimming took 6 bases from V and 5 from J; bases not matched to a gene: 10. The CDR3 protein is CASRLITGGAYGYTF. CDR3 bases: TGTGCCAGCAGACTCATTACAGGGGGCGCGTATGGCTACACCTTC.

This clonotype was seen repeatedly, ten times or more. The V and J genes are TRBV12-3 or TRBV12-4 and TRBJ2-3; 7 bases are a match to TRBD2. This CDR3 is built from 14 residues. V shed 6 bases, J shed 2 bases, and the junction held 5 bases outside the gene matches. For the CDR3, the DNA is TGTGCCAGCAGCCCAACTAGCGCCACAGATACGCAGTATTTT. Translated, it gives CASSPTSATDTQYF.

This clonotype was detected ten times or more. The chain couples TRBV12-3 or TRBV12-4 to TRBJ1-3; D gene unclear. The CDR3 contains 12 residues. Trimming took 3 bases from V and 5 from J, leaving 5 bases between them. The chain's CDR3 is CASSFNRNTIYF. CDR3 nucleotide sequence: TGTGCCAGCAGTTTTAATAGAAACACCATATATTTT.

This clonotype was detected ten times or more. The V gene is TRBV27, the J gene TRBJ2-1; 10 bases line up with TRBD2. Germline V CDR1 and CDR2: MNHEY, SMNVEV (reference sequence). The CDR3 length is 16 residues. Trimming removed 2 bases from V and 9 bases from J; junction bases left unmatched: 10. CDR3 in amino acids: CASSLVWSGGAGEQFF. DNA of the CDR3: TGTGCCAGCAGTTTAGTGTGGAGCGGGGGGGCAGGTGAGCAGTTCTTC.

This clonotype was observed many times. For the CDR3, the DNA is TGCGCCAGCAGCTTGGCTGGGGGACCCGGAGAGACCCAGTACTTC. It codes for CASSLAGGPGETQYF. This sequence joins TRBV5-1 and TRBJ2-5; D is perhaps TRBD1 or TRBD2 (5 bases each). The CDR3 consists of 15 residues. Germline V gene sequence: CDR1 SGHRS, CDR2 YFSETQ. Between the trimmed V and J ends, which lost 0 bases and 4 bases, there was a span of 13 bases.

This clonotype came up many times. V is TRBV12-3 or TRBV12-4 and J is TRBJ2-5; 9 bases agree with TRBD2. V dropped 3 bases and J dropped 3; count of bases not matched to a gene: 8. The CDR3 runs to 16 residues. The CDR3 protein is CASSFSPSGVEETQYF. The CDR3 coding sequence is TGTGCCAGCAGTTTTTCGCCTAGCGGGGTGGAAGAGACCCAGTACTTC.

The sample holds many counts of this clonotype. DNA of the CDR3: TGCGCCAGCCGAGGGGGTTCAGCCAAAAACATTCAGTACTTC. Protein sequence: CASRGGSAKNIQYF. This chain joins TRBV5-1 and TRBJ2-4; possibly TRBD1 for D (6 bases). Germline V gene sequence: CDR1 SGHRS, CDR2 YFSETQ. The CDR3 consists of 14 residues. Trimming removed 7 bases at V and 0 bases at J, with 11 bases between.

This clonotype came up many times. This chain connects TRBV2 to TRBJ1-1, with 7 positions matching TRBD1. The CDR3 is made up of 11 amino acids. V trimming: 9 bases; J trimming: 9 bases; junction bases outside the gene matches: 7. CDR1 SNHLY and CDR2 FYNNEI come from the germline V gene. The CDR3 sequence: CASFGTVKAFF. CDR3 nucleotides: TGTGCCAGTTTTGGGACAGTCAAAGCTTTCTTT.

This clonotype occurred many times. The chain links TRBV7-6 to TRBJ2-3; 9 nucleotides line up with TRBD2. The ends lost 3 bases at V and 2 bases at J; junction bases unmatched: 3. This CDR3 comprises 15 residues. Germline V lookup: CDR1 SGHVS, CDR2 FNYEAQ. The CDR3 DNA follows: TGTGCCAGCAGCTTTAGCGGGGGCCCCACAGATACGCAGTATTTT. It codes for CASSFSGGPTDTQYF.

This clonotype came up many times. J is TRBJ2-3 and V is TRBV12-3 or TRBV12-4, with D tentatively TRBD1 (5 bases). This CDR3 spans 12 amino acids. Trimming took 8 bases from V and 2 from J, leaving 8 bases between them. CDR3 region: CASLGPTDTQYF. In DNA, the CDR3 is TGTGCCAGCCTGGGGCCCACAGATACGCAGTATTTT.

This clonotype was seen ten or more times. The DNA of the CDR3 is TGTGCCACCAGCAGAATTAGCGGGGGGGCGGAGACCCAGTACTTC. Residues: CATSRISGGAETQYF. V is TRBV15 and J is TRBJ2-5, with 11 bases that match TRBD2. Trimming at V came to 2 bases and at J to 5 bases, leaving 4 bases not matched to a gene. There are 15 residues in the CDR3. Germline loops: CDR1 LNHNV, CDR2 YYDKDF (reference sequence).

This clonotype was observed at least ten times. The gene calls are TRBV20-1 and TRBJ1-1, with 7 bases matching TRBD1. The CDR3 length is 12 residues. Germline V CDR1 and CDR2: DFQATT, SNEGSKA (reference sequence). Trimming at V came to 6 bases and at J to 3 bases, leaving 4 bases not matched to a gene. CDR3 coding DNA: TGCAGTGCCCCGACAGGGCACACTGAAGCTTTCTTT. Protein: CSAPTGHTEAFF.

This clonotype came up many times. This chain uses TRBV12-3 or TRBV12-4 with TRBJ2-1; D gene ambiguous. The CDR3 is made up of 13 amino acids. The V end was cut by 4 bases, the J end by 4 bases, with 8 bases between. CDR3 nucleotides: TGTGCCAGCAGTTCAGAGTCTTACAATGAGCAGTTCTTC. Amino acids: CASSSESYNEQFF.

This clonotype was counted ten times or more. The chain is built from TRBV29-1 and TRBJ2-5, with a tentative D call TRBD2 (5 bases). Germline V CDR1 and CDR2: SQVTM, ANQGSEA. The CDR3 runs to 13 residues. The V gene lost 6 bases and the J gene lost 3 bases, with 14 bases spanning the gap. Written as DNA, the CDR3 is TGCAGCGTCGACGGGAAGGGTGAAGAGACCCAGTACTTC. Translation: CSVDGKGEETQYF.

Many counts were recorded for this clonotype. The rearrangement uses TRBV7-2 and TRBJ1-4; a possible D gene is TRBD1 (6 bases). V was trimmed by 10 bases and J by 3 bases, leaving 12 bases between them. Germline CDR1 SGHTA, CDR2 FQGNSA. This CDR3 is 13 amino acids long. CDR3 coding DNA: TGTGCCACCGGGAACAGGGCTAATGAAAAACTGTTTTTT. As protein: CATGNRANEKLFF.

This clonotype was counted at least ten times. The chain combines TRBV25-1 with TRBJ2-3, with 13 bases that match TRBD2. CDR1 and CDR2 (germline): MGHDK, SYGVNS. The V segment lost 8 bases and the J segment 7 bases; nucleotides outside the gene matches: 3. This CDR3 contains 13 residues. As DNA, the CDR3 is TGTGCCAGCGGGACTAGCGGGGTGAATACGCAGTATTTT. Protein product: CASGTSGVNTQYF. Supplemented by reference TRBV25-1 and TRBJ2-3, the full variable domain reads EADIYQTPRYLVIGTGKKITLECSQTMGHDKMYWYQQDPGMELHLIHYSYGVNSTEKGDLSSESTVSRIRTEHFPLTLESARPSHTSQYLCASGTSGVNTQYFGPGTRLTVL.

This clonotype has a count of ten or more. V usage is TRBV12-3 or TRBV12-4 and J usage is TRBJ1-1; unclear D gene. Trimming left V 7 bases short and J 6 bases short, with 18 bases between. The CDR3 extends over 14 amino acids. This CDR3 is CASTTGPREAEAFF. The CDR3 DNA follows: TGTGCCAGCACCACCGGCCCCCGGGAAGCTGAAGCTTTCTTT.

This clonotype was seen many times. The J gene is TRBJ1-1, the V gene TRBV15; D unclear. V gave up 0 bases and J gave up 1 base, with 9 bases separating them. Germline values: CDR1 LNHNV, CDR2 YYDKDF (reference sequence). The CDR3 length is 15 residues. The CDR3 region has the DNA TGTGCCACCAGCAGAGACGGGCGGTCGAACACTGAAGCTTTCTTT. It codes for CATSRDGRSNTEAFF.

This clonotype has at least ten counts. J is TRBJ1-6 and V is TRBV5-1; maybe TRBD1 (6 bases). CDR3 size: 17 residues. The ends were cut back, 4 bases at V and 0 bases at J, with 14 bases in the middle. Germline CDR1 is SGHRS and CDR2 is YFSETQ. Written as DNA, the CDR3 is TGCGCCAGCAGCAGGGGGATCGACAGCTCCTATAATTCACCCCTCCACTTT. It translates to CASSRGIDSSYNSPLHF.

The chain combines TRBV5-1 with TRBJ1-1; D not certain. The CDR3 extends over 13 amino acids. V was shortened by 2 bases and J by 1 base, with 6 bases between the two germline ends. From germline, CDR1 is SGHRS and CDR2 YFSETQ. The CDR3 here is CASSLPANTEAFF. Here the CDR3 DNA reads TGCGCCAGCAGCTTACCCGCGAACACTGAAGCTTTCTTT.

This clonotype came up many times. This rearrangement joins TRBV3-1 to TRBJ2-3; TRBD2 is a possible D gene (7 bases). The V end was cut by 0 bases, the J end by 1 base, with 14 bases between. The CDR3 is 17 amino acids. Per the germline V gene, CDR1 is LGHDT and CDR2 is YNNKEL (reference sequence). Here the CDR3 reads CASSQDPGGAGTDTQYF. The CDR3 DNA reads as TGTGCCAGCAGCCAAGATCCGGGGGGCGCGGGCACAGATACGCAGTATTTT.

This clonotype came up many times. The rearrangement joins TRBV15 to TRBJ2-3; 7 bases are a match to TRBD2. The CDR3 totals 13 residues. Germline CDR1 and CDR2: LNHNV and YYDKDF (reference sequence). V shed 8 bases, J shed 4 bases, and the junction held 6 bases outside the gene matches. This chain's CDR3 is CATWGLTADTQYF. The CDR3 region has the DNA TGTGCCACCTGGGGACTAACAGCAGATACGCAGTATTTT.

The chain links TRBV29-1 to TRBJ1-1; no firm D call. V lost 7 bases and J 5 bases, leaving 5 bases between the germline ends. CDR1 SQVTM and CDR2 ANQGSEA come from the germline V gene. The CDR3 has 9 amino acids. CDR3 amino acids: CSAGTEAFF. CDR3 nucleotide sequence: TGCAGCGCCGGGACTGAAGCTTTCTTT.

This clonotype was seen repeatedly, ten times or more. The chain is built from TRBV11-2 and TRBJ2-2, with TRBD2 identical over 7 bases. With V trimmed by 5 bases and J by 1 base, 7 bases remained unmatched. The CDR3 length is 16 residues. Germline V gene sequence: CDR1 SGHAT, CDR2 FQNNGV. The chain's CDR3 is CASSPGRGWNTGELFF. Written as DNA, the CDR3 is TGTGCCAGCAGCCCAGGGCGGGGGTGGAACACCGGGGAGCTGTTTTTT. The full variable domain, completed using reference TRBV11-2 and TRBJ2-2, is EAGVAQSPRYKIIEKRQSVAFWCNPISGHATLYWYQQILGQGPKLLIQFQNNGVVDDSQLPKDRFSAERLKGVDSTLKIQPAKLEDSAVYLCASSPGRGWNTGELFFGEGSRLTVL.

The table lists this clonotype with many counts. This chain uses TRBV24-1 with TRBJ2-1; TRBD2 aligns across 7 bases. This CDR3 comprises 15 residues. The germline V gene encodes CDR1 KGHDR and CDR2 SFDVKD. V was clipped by 4 bases and J by 5 bases; unmatched bases: 7. Here the CDR3 reads CATSDPMGGNNEQFF. Written as DNA, the CDR3 is TGTGCCACCAGTGACCCTATGGGGGGGAACAATGAGCAGTTCTTC.